One T cell receptor (beta chain) is described in this entry. Trimming pared 5 bases from V and 3 bases from J, leaving 19 bases between. Germline V lookup: CDR1 SGHVS, CDR2 FNYEAQ. This CDR3 contains 16 residues. This entry comes from a study of blood T cell repertoires in COVID-19. Study details: T cells, B-cell-depleted T cells, or PBMCs provided the cDNA or gDNA that served as material.

As originally analysed: Nucleated cell counts were estimated from reference gene primer amplification. The repertoire was sequenced with immunoSEQ multiplex PCR; TCRdb's copy has only in-frame clones and lacks some. V, J and clone size reflect that table, while D and trimming were determined from the DNA. The sample has over 100,000 clones, about 80% seen once; the top ten hold roughly 4.1%. Sequencing was carried out using peripheral blood. The TCR comes from a human donor in a cohort sampled during active COVID-19. The V and J genes are TRBV7-6 and TRBJ2-5, with TRBD2 as a possible D gene (7 bases). The CDR3 spells CASSLAGGRREETQYF. CDR3 nucleotide sequence: TGTGCCAGCAGCCTCGCCGGGGGGCGAAGGGAAGAGACCCAGTACTTC. The full variable domain, in which reference TRBV7-6 and TRBJ2-5 provide the parts outside the CDR3, is GAGVSQSPRYKVTKRGQDVALRCDPISGHVSLYWYRQALGQGPEFLTYFNYEAQQDKSGLPNDRFSAERPEGSISTLTIQRTEQRDSAMYRCASSLAGGRREETQYFGPGTRLLVL.